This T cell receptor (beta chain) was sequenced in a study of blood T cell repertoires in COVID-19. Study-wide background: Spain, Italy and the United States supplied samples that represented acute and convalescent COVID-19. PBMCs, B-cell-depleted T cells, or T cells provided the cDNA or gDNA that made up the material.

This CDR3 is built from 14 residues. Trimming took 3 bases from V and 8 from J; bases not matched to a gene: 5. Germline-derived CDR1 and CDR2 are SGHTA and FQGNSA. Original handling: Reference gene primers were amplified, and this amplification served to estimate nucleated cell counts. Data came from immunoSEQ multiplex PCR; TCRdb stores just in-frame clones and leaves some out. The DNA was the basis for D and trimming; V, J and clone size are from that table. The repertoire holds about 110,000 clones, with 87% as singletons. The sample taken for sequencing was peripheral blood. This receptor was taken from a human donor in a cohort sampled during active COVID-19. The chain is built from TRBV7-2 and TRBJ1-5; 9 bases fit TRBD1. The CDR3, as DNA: TGTGCCAGCAGCTTTACAGGGGGCCGAGAGCCCCAGCATTTT. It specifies CASSFTGGREPQHF. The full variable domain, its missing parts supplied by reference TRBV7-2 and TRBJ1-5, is GAGVSQSPSNKVTEKGKDVELRCDPISGHTALYWYRQSLGQGLEFLIYFQGNSAPDKSGLPSDRFSAERTGGSVSTLTIQRTQQEDSAVYLCASSFTGGREPQHFGDGTRLSIL.